A selection of T cell receptor beta chains follows, all from one sample in a study of blood T cell repertoires in COVID-19. Measured with immunoSEQ multiplex PCR; TCRdb has only the in-frame clones, and not every one. Of tens of thousands of clones listed, approximately 90% were seen once; the top ten hold over 15%. The sample consisted of peripheral blood. All receptors come from a woman aged 60 to 75 with COVID-19, enrolled during active disease. Both conserved end residues are part of each CDR3. D genes are given only for firm matches. Part of the rows lack a size; the others show once, few, many or a class for expanded clones.

d_call	v_call	clone_size	j_call	cdr3_nt	cdr3_aa
NA	TRBV30	NA	TRBJ2-1	TGTGCCTGGACACCGGGACATTCCTACAATGAGCAGTTCTTC	CAWTPGHSYNEQFF
NA	TRBV19	NA	TRBJ2-1	TGTGCCAGTAGTTTTCCGACTGCCCCACGGTTCTTC	CASSFPTAPRFF
NA	TRBV19	NA	TRBJ1-5	TGTGCCAGTAGTTCTTCCCCTAACAGCAGAAATCAGCCCCAGCATTTT	CASSSSPNSRNQPQHF
NA	TRBV27	NA	TRBJ2-3	TGTGCCAGCAGTTTTTATCAGGGGCGGCGCACAGATACGCAGTATTTT	CASSFYQGRRTDTQYF
TRBD1	TRBV9	NA	TRBJ2-4	TGTGCCAGCAGCACCCCCGGGACAGGGAGGGGGATGAACATTCAGTACTTC	CASSTPGTGRGMNIQYF
TRBD2	TRBV3-1/TRBV3-2	NA	TRBJ2-3	TGTGCCAGCAGCCAAGCTCCTAGCGGGGGGCCAGATACGCAGTATTTT	CASSQAPSGGPDTQYF
NA	TRBV5-1	NA	TRBJ1-2	TGCGCCAGCAGCCCTACTCCGGGACTTTATGGCTACACCTTC	CASSPTPGLYGYTF
NA	TRBV5-1	NA	TRBJ2-7	TGCGCCAGCAGCCTGTCGGGGACACCCTACGAGCAGTACTTC	CASSLSGTPYEQYF
NA	TRBV9	NA	TRBJ2-3	TGTGCCAGCAGCGTAGTGTCTTCACGGGAAAGCACAGATACGCAGTATTTT	CASSVVSSRESTDTQYF
NA	TRBV12-5	NA	TRBJ2-1	TGTGCTAGTGGTTCCACAATACGGACAGACCGCTCCTACAATGAGCAGTTCTTC	CASGSTIRTDRSYNEQFF
TRBD1	TRBV29-1	few	TRBJ1-2	TGCAGCGCTACAGGACAGGACTATGGCTACACCTTC	CSATGQDYGYTF
TRBD2	TRBV28	NA	TRBJ2-7	TGTGCCAGCAGTTTGCGTATTGGGACTAGCGGGCCTTACGAGCAGTACTTC	CASSLRIGTSGPYEQYF
NA	TRBV19	NA	TRBJ2-7	TGTGCCAGTAGTATTTCCGGCAGGGGGGAGATCTACGAGCAGTACTTC	CASSISGRGEIYEQYF
TRBD1	TRBV5-1	NA	TRBJ2-5	TGCGCCAGCAGCTTGGAACAGGGGGCATCAGAGACCCAGTACTTC	CASSLEQGASETQYF
TRBD1	TRBV19	NA	TRBJ2-7	TGTGCCAGTACCCCTAGGGGACAGGGGCTGTACGAGCAGTACTTC	CASTPRGQGLYEQYF
TRBD2	TRBV19	NA	TRBJ2-4	TGTGCCAGTAGTATAGGGGGGACTATAGCCAAAAACATTCAGTACTTC	CASSIGGTIAKNIQYF
TRBD2	TRBV19	NA	TRBJ2-1	TGTGCCAGTAGGGGGACTAGCGGGTTCTTAGGAGAATACAATGAGCAGTTCTTC	CASRGTSGFLGEYNEQFF
NA	TRBV27	NA	TRBJ1-3	TGTGCCAGCAGTCTGGACAGACCGAACTCTGGAAACACCATATATTTT	CASSLDRPNSGNTIYF
NA	TRBV9	NA	TRBJ2-3	TGTGCCAGCAGCCCTCTTTTTGTCGGCACAGATACGCAGTATTTT	CASSPLFVGTDTQYF
TRBD1	TRBV6-5	NA	TRBJ2-3	TGTGCCAGCAGCCTCGCAGGGGGCCAAGATACGCAGTATTTT	CASSLAGGQDTQYF
NA	TRBV6-2/TRBV6-3	NA	TRBJ1-2	TGTGCCAGCAGTCCGGGAGTATACTATGGCTACACCTTC	CASSPGVYYGYTF
NA	TRBV20-1	NA	TRBJ1-2	TGCAGTGCTAGTAACTTACGGGACTATGGCTACACCTTC	CSASNLRDYGYTF
TRBD1	TRBV30	NA	TRBJ1-5	TGTGCCTGGAGGGGACAGTTTAGCAATCAGCCCCAGCATTTT	CAWRGQFSNQPQHF
TRBD2	TRBV12-3/TRBV12-4	NA	TRBJ2-3	TGTGCCAGCTGGTCCGGGGGGGATACGCAGTATTTT	CASWSGGDTQYF
NA	TRBV12-3/TRBV12-4	NA	TRBJ1-2	TGTGCCAGCAGTTTCAGCGCCTATGGCTACACCTTC	CASSFSAYGYTF
TRBD1	TRBV5-4	NA	TRBJ2-5	TGTGCCAGCAGCGTCGGGGACAGGGGAGTAAAGACCCAGTACTTC	CASSVGDRGVKTQYF
NA	TRBV19	NA	TRBJ2-7	TGTGCCAGTACTCCAGCCTACGAGCAGTACTTC	CASTPAYEQYF
NA	TRBV14	NA	TRBJ1-6	TGTGCCAGCAGCCAAGATATCAATTCACCCCTCCACTTT	CASSQDINSPLHF
NA	TRBV30	NA	TRBJ1-2	TGTGCCTCTACCCGGGGCTATGGCTACACCTTC	CASTRGYGYTF
NA	TRBV24-1	few	TRBJ1-5	TGTGCCACCCGACAGGATAGCAATCAGCCCCAGCATTTT	CATRQDSNQPQHF
NA	TRBV6-2/TRBV6-3	NA	TRBJ2-2	TGTGCCAGCAGTTACTCGATTCTAGAGGGCGGGGAGCTGTTTTTT	CASSYSILEGGELFF
NA	TRBV7-2	NA	TRBJ2-1	TGTGCCAGCAGCCCCCAGCGGACGGCGGCTTTGGAGCAGTTCTTC	CASSPQRTAALEQFF
NA	TRBV4-1	NA	TRBJ1-5	TGCGCCAGCAGCCAAGAGTTCAGGGCTATCAATCAGCCCCAGCATTTT	CASSQEFRAINQPQHF
TRBD2	TRBV27	NA	TRBJ2-3	TGTGCCAGCAGTCTGAGTCCTAGCGGGTTTACAGATACGCAGTATTTT	CASSLSPSGFTDTQYF
NA	TRBV5-1	NA	TRBJ2-1	TGCGCCAGCAGCTCTGGACTTAGCTCCTACAATGAGCAGTTCTTC	CASSSGLSSYNEQFF
TRBD1	TRBV28	NA	TRBJ2-7	TGTGCCAGCAGTCAGGGGGCCTACGAGCAGTACTTC	CASSQGAYEQYF
TRBD2	TRBV9	NA	TRBJ2-1	TGTGCCAGCAGCGTAGCCGGGACTAGCGGGTACAATGAGCAGTTCTTC	CASSVAGTSGYNEQFF
TRBD2	TRBV28	once	TRBJ2-1	TGTGCCAGCAGTTTAATCCTAGCGGGAGAGCTGGGTTTATACAATGAGCAGTTCTTC	CASSLILAGELGLYNEQFF
NA	TRBV10-1	once	TRBJ2-2	TGCGCCAGCACTCAAAGATTAGGGGATCGGAGCACCGGGGAGCTGTTTTTT	CASTQRLGDRSTGELFF
NA	TRBV7-2	NA	TRBJ2-7	TGTGCCAGCCGAAACACAGGGACCTACGAGCAGTACTTC	CASRNTGTYEQYF
NA	TRBV28	NA	TRBJ1-2	TGTGCCATCAAAGACAGGTCCCGTAACTATGGCTACACCTTC	CAIKDRSRNYGYTF
NA	TRBV20-1	NA	TRBJ1-2	TGCAGTGCTAGTCCCCGACATAACTATGGCTACACCTTC	CSASPRHNYGYTF
TRBD1	TRBV19	NA	TRBJ1-2	TGTGCCAGTAGTATAGTGGGACAGGGAAGCTATGGCTACACCTTC	CASSIVGQGSYGYTF
NA	TRBV19	NA	TRBJ1-2	TGTGCCAGTACCCCTGGGGGGATCGCATATGGCTACACCTTC	CASTPGGIAYGYTF
TRBD1	TRBV29-1	NA	TRBJ2-7	TGCAGCGTTGACACAGGGGGCAGGTACGAGCAGTACTTC	CSVDTGGRYEQYF
NA	TRBV6-5	NA	TRBJ1-2	TGTGCCAGCAAGGTTCCAGGATCGGATGGCTACACCTTC	CASKVPGSDGYTF
TRBD2	TRBV6-2/TRBV6-3	NA	TRBJ2-7	TGTGCCAGCAGCCCCAGGTTGGTGCTAGCGGGGACTTACGAGCAGTACTTC	CASSPRLVLAGTYEQYF
TRBD2	TRBV6-2/TRBV6-3	NA	TRBJ2-7	TGTGCCAGCAGTTACTCTGAGGGACTAGCGGGAGGTGAGCAGTACTTC	CASSYSEGLAGGEQYF
NA	TRBV4-1	NA	TRBJ2-3	TGCGCCAGCAGCCAAACTAGCACAGATACGCAGTATTTT	CASSQTSTDTQYF
NA	TRBV6-2/TRBV6-3	NA	TRBJ2-1	TGTGCCAGCAGTTCCCCTGGATGGGGGGACTCCTACAATGAGCAGTTCTTC	CASSSPGWGDSYNEQFF
TRBD2	TRBV4-1	NA	TRBJ2-7	TGCGCCAGCAGACCGGGACTAGCGGCCTCCTACGAGCAGTACTTC	CASRPGLAASYEQYF